The 25 T cell receptor beta chains given below trace back to one sample, sequenced in a study of blood T cell repertoires in COVID-19. TCRdb's copy holds only in-frame clones and misses some; the assay was immunoSEQ multiplex PCR. In the table there are approximately 400,000 clones, 80% to 95% of which are singletons. Sequenced sample: PBMCs or T cells enriched from blood (not recorded which). The receptors originated from a middle-aged woman who had been exposed to COVID-19.

This rearrangement joins TRBV4-3 to TRBJ2-7; a possible D gene is TRBD2 (6 bases). V lost 1 base, J lost 7 bases, and 20 bases lay in between. The CDR3 extends over 16 amino acids. Germline values: CDR1 LGHNA, CDR2 YSLEER. The CDR3 DNA reads TGCGCCAGCAGCCAAGGGAGGGCAGGGAGAGGCCTAGAGCAGTACTTC. Amino acid sequence: CASSQGRAGRGLEQYF.

This sequence joins TRBV19 and TRBJ2-2; 7 nucleotides align to TRBD2. Trimming took 5 bases from V and 4 from J; bases not matched to a gene: 4. Germline CDR1 reads LNHDA; CDR2 reads SQIVND (reference sequence). The CDR3 totals 14 residues. The CDR3 loop reads CASSWGGITGELFF. The CDR3 DNA reads as TGTGCCAGTAGTTGGGGGGGTATCACCGGGGAGCTGTTTTTT.

The chain has TRBV19 and TRBJ2-3; the match to TRBD2 covers 11 bases. CDR3 length: 15 residues. The germline V gene has CDR1 LNHDA and CDR2 SQIVND (reference sequence). The trim removed 1 base at V and 7 bases at J, leaving 4 bases unmatched. The CDR3 protein is CASSIAGTSGYTQYF. Written as DNA, the CDR3 is TGTGCCAGTAGTATAGCGGGGACTAGCGGATATACGCAGTATTTT. Together with reference TRBV19 and TRBJ2-3, the CDR3 gives the full variable domain: DGGITQSPKYLFRKEGQNVTLSCEQNLNHDAMYWYRQDPGQGLRLIYYSQIVNDFQKGDIAEGYSVSREKKESFPLTVTSAQKNPTAFYLCASSIAGTSGYTQYFGPGTRLTVL.

The chain recombines TRBV27 with TRBJ1-1, with TRBD1 identical over 9 bases. From germline, CDR1 is MNHEY and CDR2 SMNVEV (reference sequence). The CDR3 consists of 15 residues. J was trimmed by 3 bases and V by 2 bases; bases with no gene match: 4. CDR3 bases: TGTGCCAGCAGTTTAGTCGGGACAGGGTACACTGAAGCTTTCTTT. Its protein product is CASSLVGTGYTEAFF.

This sequence joins TRBV19 and TRBJ1-2; 7 bases are shared with TRBD1. The germline gives CDR1 LNHDA, CDR2 SQIVND (reference sequence). After removal of 5 bases from V and 2 bases from J, the junction contained 8 bases not matched to a gene. The CDR3 has 15 amino acids. The CDR3 nucleotides are TGTGCCAGTAGTCGCCCGGGACAGTTAAACTATGGCTACACCTTC. Its translation: CASSRPGQLNYGYTF.

The rearrangement uses TRBV6-4 and TRBJ1-1; 10 nucleotides line up with TRBD1. The CDR3 is 14 residues long. The V segment lost 6 bases and the J segment 6 bases; nucleotides outside the gene matches: 7. Per the germline V gene, CDR1 is MRHNA and CDR2 is SNTAGT. This chain's CDR3 is CASRSGTGVSEAFF. CDR3 DNA: TGTGCCAGCAGATCCGGGACAGGGGTTTCTGAAGCTTTCTTT.

V and J are TRBV19 and TRBJ1-2; D is uncertain. The length of the CDR3 is 15 residues. Per germline, CDR1 LNHDA and CDR2 SQIVND (reference sequence). Trimming took off 0 bases at V and 4 bases at J, with 12 bases between the two ends. The CDR3 loop reads CASSIESRQVYGYTF. CDR3 in DNA: TGTGCCAGTAGTATAGAAAGCAGACAAGTCTATGGCTACACCTTC.

A single count supports this clone. This chain's CDR3 is CASSLVLTGATYEQYF. The DNA for the CDR3 is TGTGCCAGCAGCTTAGTCCTCACAGGGGCAACCTACGAGCAGTACTTC. This chain connects TRBV11-2 to TRBJ2-7; 7 bases map to TRBD1. Per the germline V gene, CDR1 is SGHAT and CDR2 is FQNNGV. CDR3 size: 16 residues. With 1 base clipped from V and 2 bases from J, the junction kept 8 bases outside the gene matches.

The chain uses TRBV6-2 or TRBV6-3 and TRBJ2-1; 12 bases fit TRBD2. Germline V gene data show CDR1 as MNHEY and CDR2 as SVGEGT. V shed 5 bases and J 0 bases; nucleotides not matched to a gene: 8. The CDR3 consists of 18 residues. The CDR3 DNA reads as TGTGCCAGCAGTCCCGGACTAGCGGGAAGGAGCTCCTACAATGAGCAGTTCTTC. It codes for CASSPGLAGRSSYNEQFF.

In its sample, this clone was seen a few times. V usage is TRBV27 and J usage is TRBJ2-7, with 13 bases lining up with TRBD2. Germline-derived CDR1 and CDR2 are MNHEY and SMNVEV (reference sequence). Losses at the gene ends were 3 bases for V and 3 bases for J; bases not matched to a gene: 2. This CDR3 is built from 15 residues. CDR3 loop: CASSLGLAGIYEQYF. The CDR3 DNA is TGTGCCAGCAGTTTGGGACTAGCGGGAATCTACGAGCAGTACTTC.

The chain joins TRBV28 to TRBJ1-1; the D gene is possibly TRBD1 (5 bases). This CDR3 is 14 amino acids long. Looked up from germline, CDR1 is MDHEN and CDR2 is SYDVKM. With 5 bases removed from V and 5 bases from J, the gap between germline ends came to 15 bases. CDR3 amino acids: CASSLGVGRTEAFF. The CDR3 DNA reads as TGTGCCAGCAGTCTGGGGGTGGGGAGGACTGAAGCTTTCTTT.

The count of this clone is one. The chain combines TRBV2 with TRBJ1-3, with 7 bases identical to TRBD1. The CDR3 sequence is 15 residues long. The germline gives CDR1 SNHLY, CDR2 FYNNEI. V shed 4 bases, J shed 0 bases, and the junction held 3 bases outside the gene matches. The CDR3: CASSVTGFSGNTIYF. The DNA for the CDR3 is TGTGCCAGCAGTGTGACAGGGTTCTCTGGAAACACCATATATTTT. Together with reference TRBV2 and TRBJ1-3, the CDR3 gives the full variable domain: EPEVTQTPSHQVTQMGQEVILRCVPISNHLYFYWYRQILGQKVEFLVSFYNNEISEKSEIFDDQFSVERPDGSNFTLKIRSTKLEDSAMYFCASSVTGFSGNTIYFGEGSWLTVV.

The chain uses TRBV2 and TRBJ2-7; 7 nucleotides match TRBD1. CDR1 SNHLY and CDR2 FYNNEI come from the germline V gene. Trimming removed 4 bases from V and 6 bases from J; junction bases left unmatched: 6. The CDR3 consists of 13 residues. DNA of the CDR3: TGTGCCAGCAGTGTTCGACAGGGAAGCGAGCAGTACTTC. Amino acid sequence: CASSVRQGSEQYF. The full variable domain, completed using reference TRBV2 and TRBJ2-7, is EPEVTQTPSHQVTQMGQEVILRCVPISNHLYFYWYRQILGQKVEFLVSFYNNEISEKSEIFDDQFSVERPDGSNFTLKIRSTKLEDSAMYFCASSVRQGSEQYFGPGTRLTVT.

V gene TRBV11-3 combines with J gene TRBJ1-2; tentatively, D is TRBD1 (5 bases). V shed 5 bases and J shed 5 bases, with 9 bases lying between them. This CDR3 contains 12 residues. CDR1 and CDR2 from the germline V gene are SGHNT and YENEEA. CDR3 DNA: TGTGCCAGCAGCGTCGGGGGTTATGGCTACACCTTC. It codes for CASSVGGYGYTF. Complete variable domain (other parts from reference TRBV11-3 and TRBJ1-2): EAGVVQSPRYKIIEKKQPVAFWCNPISGHNTLYWYLQNLGQGPELLIRYENEEAVDDSQLPKDRFSAERLKGVDSTLKIQPAELGDSAVYLCASSVGGYGYTFGSGTRLTVV.

The chain has TRBV5-1 and TRBJ1-6; possibly TRBD1 for D (5 bases). The CDR3 totals 14 residues. V lost 0 bases, J lost 9 bases, and 10 bases lay in between. CDR1 SGHRS and CDR2 YFSETQ come from the germline V gene. The CDR3 reads CASSLGQFGSPLHF. CDR3 DNA: TGCGCCAGCAGCTTGGGACAGTTTGGTTCACCCCTCCACTTT.

V gene TRBV7-2 combines with J gene TRBJ1-1; D possibly corresponds to TRBD1 (5 bases). The germline gives CDR1 SGHTA, CDR2 FQGNSA. V lost 1 base, J lost 7 bases, and 16 bases lay in between. The CDR3 spans 15 residues. CDR3 loop: CASSLVVQGRGEAFF. The CDR3 DNA is TGTGCCAGCAGCTTAGTAGTGCAGGGTAGGGGTGAAGCTTTCTTT.

The V gene is TRBV11-3, the J gene TRBJ2-3; 8 nucleotides line up with TRBD2. The CDR3 covers 14 residues. CDR1 is SGHNT, CDR2 YENEEA, per germline. Unmatched junction bases numbered 3, after V lost 2 bases and J lost 5 bases. CDR3 amino acids: CASSLSLAGDTQYF. The CDR3 nucleotides are TGTGCCAGCAGCTTAAGTCTAGCGGGAGATACGCAGTATTTT.

This clone was seen only once. The rearrangement links TRBV5-8 to TRBJ1-2; D unresolved. CDR1 and CDR2 (germline): SGHTS, YDEGEE. This CDR3 is built from 14 residues. Between the trimmed V and J ends, which lost 0 bases and 5 bases, there was a span of 11 bases. Here the CDR3 reads CASSLANSGYGYTF. DNA of the CDR3: TGTGCCAGCAGCTTGGCCAACTCAGGTTATGGCTACACCTTC.

The chain couples TRBV15 to TRBJ1-1, with D possibly TRBD1 on 5 matching bases. Germline V gene data show CDR1 as LNHNV and CDR2 as YYDKDF (reference sequence). This CDR3 is built from 13 residues. V was shortened by 4 bases and J by 11 bases, with 17 bases between the two germline ends. CDR3 nucleotides: TGTGCCACCAGCAATAGGACATCTCAAGGGGCTTTCTTT. It is translated as CATSNRTSQGAFF.

This clone was observed a handful of times. The chain links TRBV3-1 (or the pseudogene TRBV3-2) to TRBJ2-1, with 11 bases lining up with TRBD2. Per the germline V gene, CDR1 is LGHDT and CDR2 is YNNKEL (reference sequence). V lost 6 bases, J lost 10 bases, and 8 bases stayed unmatched. This CDR3 contains 14 residues. The DNA for the CDR3 is TGTGCCAGCAGACCCACTAGCGGGAGCTGGGAGCAGTTCTTC. Translated, it gives CASRPTSGSWEQFF.

Of note for this clone: Other DNA sequences within the sample encode an identical CDR3. The rearrangement joins TRBV18 to TRBJ1-5; no definite D call. Trimming removed 2 bases at V and 5 bases at J, with 7 bases between. The CDR3 is 13 amino acids. Germline CDR1 KGHSH, CDR2 LQKENI. The CDR3 reads CASSPGRDQPQHF. The CDR3 nucleotides read TGTGCCAGCTCACCAGGGAGGGATCAGCCCCAGCATTTT.

The chain carries TRBV18 and TRBJ2-3; possibly TRBD2 for D (5 bases). Germline CDR1 and CDR2: KGHSH and LQKENI. This CDR3 is built from 13 residues. Trimming removed 3 bases at V and 2 bases at J, with 6 bases between. The CDR3 protein is CASSPDYTDTQYF. CDR3 nucleotides: TGTGCCAGCTCACCCGACTACACAGATACGCAGTATTTT.

The chain links TRBV18 to TRBJ2-2; unclear D gene. The germline V and J ends were trimmed by 0 bases and 4 bases, with 12 bases remaining between them. The CDR3 totals 16 residues. Per the germline V gene, CDR1 is KGHSH and CDR2 is LQKENI. This CDR3 is CASSPPIRSGTGELFF. In nucleotides, the CDR3 is TGTGCCAGCTCACCACCGATTCGGAGTGGCACCGGGGAGCTGTTTTTT.

The rearrangement joins TRBV30 to TRBJ1-5; D unclear. Germline V CDR1 and CDR2: GTSNPN, SVGIG (reference sequence). The CDR3 has 13 residues. The V gene lost 1 base and the J gene lost 5 bases, with 9 bases spanning the gap. This CDR3 reads CAWSGGSDQPQHF. CDR3 DNA sequence: TGTGCCTGGAGTGGAGGGTCGGATCAGCCCCAGCATTTT.

J is TRBJ2-5 and V is TRBV3-1 (or the pseudogene TRBV3-2); 7 bases agree with TRBD1. The junction had 7 bases not matched to a gene; V was cut back by 1 base and J by 5 bases. The V gene's germline CDR1 is LGHDT and CDR2 YNNKEL (reference sequence). The length of the CDR3 is 15 residues. Here the CDR3 DNA reads TGTGCCAGCAGCCAAGGACAGGGCAGTAGGGAGACCCAGTACTTC. It codes for CASSQGQGSRETQYF.